Following are 30 T cell receptor beta chains from one sample sequenced in a study of blood T cell repertoires in COVID-19. The method was immunoSEQ multiplex PCR; TCRdb's version includes in-frame clones alone and lacks a portion of them. The sample contains about 440,000 clones, about 90% of which appear only once. Sample: PBMCs or T cells enriched from blood (not recorded which). Every receptor here comes from a woman aged 18-29 years with acute COVID-19.

This chain connects TRBV12-3 or TRBV12-4 to TRBJ2-1, with D maybe TRBD2 (6 bases). V gave up 7 bases and J gave up 7 bases, with 11 bases separating them. CDR3 length equals 12 residues. The DNA for the CDR3 is TGTGCCAGCATGTTGAGCGGGAATGAGCAGTTCTTC. This encodes CASMLSGNEQFF.

This sequence joins TRBV4-1 and TRBJ2-3; 7 bases map to TRBD2. The CDR3 extends over 15 amino acids. CDR1 and CDR2 from the germline V gene are MGHRA and YSYEKL. The V and J ends lost 4 bases and 4 bases, in that order; junction bases with no gene match: 8. CDR3 sequence reads: CASSPRGEEADTQYF. The CDR3 DNA sequence: TGCGCCAGCAGCCCCCGGGGGGAAGAGGCAGATACGCAGTATTTT.

The J gene is TRBJ1-1, the V gene TRBV28, with D perhaps matching TRBD1 (5 bases). The V end lost 1 base, the J end lost 3 bases, and 12 bases lay between the germline ends. Germline values: CDR1 MDHEN, CDR2 SYDVKM. The CDR3 contains 15 residues. CDR3 in amino acids: CASSLLSGGDTEAFF. For the CDR3, the DNA is TGTGCCAGCAGTTTATTATCCGGGGGTGACACTGAAGCTTTCTTT.

The rearrangement links TRBV5-1 to TRBJ1-1; D unclear. V lost 4 bases and J lost 3, with 10 bases in between. In germline, CDR1 is SGHRS, CDR2 YFSETQ. The CDR3 length is 13 residues. The CDR3 DNA follows: TGCGCCAGCAGCATCCGGGAAGACACTGAAGCTTTCTTT. The encoded protein is CASSIREDTEAFF.

The rearrangement uses TRBV3-1 (or the pseudogene TRBV3-2) and TRBJ1-2; 7 nucleotides agree with TRBD1. This CDR3 is 12 amino acids long. The germline CDR1 and CDR2 sequences are LGHDT and YNNKEL (reference sequence). The V and J ends lost 4 bases and 8 bases, in that order; junction bases with no gene match: 4. In nucleotides, the CDR3 is TGTGCCAGCAGCCGCAGGGGGTACGGCTACACCTTC. This gives the protein CASSRRGYGYTF.

V and J are TRBV3-1 (or the pseudogene TRBV3-2) and TRBJ2-5, with D unresolved. This CDR3 spans 12 amino acids. In germline, CDR1 is LGHDT, CDR2 YNNKEL (reference sequence). The V end lost 4 bases, the J end lost 4 bases, and 7 bases lay between the germline ends. CDR3 in amino acids: CASSRSGETQYF. CDR3 DNA: TGTGCCAGCAGCCGGTCCGGAGAGACCCAGTACTTC.

This chain connects TRBV5-1 to TRBJ1-5; maybe TRBD1 (6 bases). Trimming shortened V by 0 bases and J by 10 bases, and 17 bases separated the two germline ends. Germline V gene data show CDR1 as SGHRS and CDR2 as YFSETQ. The CDR3 spans 15 residues. The CDR3 protein is CASSLGGHSDGPQHF. CDR3 coding DNA: TGCGCCAGCAGCTTGGGGGGACACTCTGATGGACCCCAGCATTTT.

This clone was seen more than once but under ten times. This CDR3 reads CASSTMGRENTDTQYF. In nucleotides, the CDR3 is TGTGCCAGCAGTACCATGGGGCGGGAGAACACAGATACGCAGTATTTT. The genes are TRBV27 and TRBJ2-3; 7 bases map to TRBD2. The trim removed 5 bases at V and 2 bases at J, leaving 10 bases unmatched. The CDR3 sequence is 16 residues long. Germline CDR1 is MNHEY and CDR2 is SMNVEV (reference sequence).

The V gene is TRBV6-5, the J gene TRBJ1-1; 10 nucleotides match TRBD1. Germline-derived CDR1 and CDR2 are MNHEY and SVGAGI. The ends lost 2 bases at V and 4 bases at J; junction bases unmatched: 4. The CDR3 has 15 residues. The CDR3 DNA follows: TGTGCCAGCAGTTACAGGGACAGGGGACGCACTGAAGCTTTCTTT. It is translated as CASSYRDRGRTEAFF.

This clone has a single count. V and J are TRBV5-1 and TRBJ2-2; maybe TRBD2 (6 bases). Germline CDR1 is SGHRS and CDR2 is YFSETQ. V lost 4 bases and J 5 bases, leaving 12 bases between the germline ends. The CDR3 is 14 amino acids. The chain's CDR3 is CASSAGTWTGELFF. DNA of the CDR3: TGCGCCAGCAGCGCCGGGACTTGGACCGGGGAGCTGTTTTTT.

The chain recombines TRBV5-4 with TRBJ1-6; D is possibly TRBD1 (5 bases). V dropped 4 bases and J dropped 7 bases, with 15 bases sitting between them. The CDR3 runs to 15 residues. Germline assignment: CDR1 SGHNT and CDR2 YYREEE (reference sequence). The CDR3 DNA is TGTGCCAGCAGCCGTGACGGGGGTGGGAATTCACCCCTCCACTTT. It translates to CASSRDGGGNSPLHF. The full variable domain, completed using reference TRBV5-4 and TRBJ1-6, is ETGVTQSPTHLIKTRGQQVTLRCSSQSGHNTVSWYQQALGQGPQFIFQYYREEENGRGNFPPRFSGLQFPNYSSELNVNALELDDSALYLCASSRDGGGNSPLHFGNGTRLTVT.

The J gene is TRBJ1-5, the V gene TRBV10-1, with 8 bases matching TRBD1. The CDR3 covers 16 residues. Germline CDR1 is WNHNN and CDR2 is SYGVQD (reference sequence). The V segment lost 7 bases and the J segment 4 bases; nucleotides outside the gene matches: 12. DNA of the CDR3: TGCGCCAGCAACACCCTAACAGGGGGTAGTAATCAGCCCCAGCATTTT. This gives the protein CASNTLTGGSNQPQHF.

This chain joins TRBV5-1 and TRBJ2-1, with 9 bases aligning to TRBD2. With V trimmed by 4 bases and J by 4 bases, 21 bases remained unmatched. In germline, CDR1 is SGHRS, CDR2 YFSETQ. This CDR3 is 20 amino acids long. CDR3 DNA: TGCGCCAGCAGCCTCCCGGAAAATCTAGCGGGGTCTATTTGGTACAATGAGCAGTTCTTC. The encoded protein is CASSLPENLAGSIWYNEQFF.

This clone has more than one count but fewer than ten. Other DNA sequences from this sample encode an identical CDR3 as well. This chain links TRBV18 with TRBJ1-5; 8 bases are shared with TRBD1. CDR3 length: 14 amino acids. The junction had 2 bases not matched to a gene; V was cut back by 3 bases and J by 4 bases. Per the germline V gene, CDR1 is KGHSH and CDR2 is LQKENI. Here the CDR3 reads CASSPGTGNQPQHF. The CDR3, as DNA: TGTGCCAGCTCACCGGGGACAGGAAATCAGCCCCAGCATTTT.

V usage is TRBV19 and J usage is TRBJ2-7, with TRBD1 matching 10 bases. The length of the CDR3 is 13 residues. J gave up 2 bases and V 8 bases, and 3 bases lay outside the gene matches. CDR1 and CDR2 (germline): LNHDA, SQIVND (reference sequence). The CDR3 DNA reads TGTGCCAGTCGAGGACAGGGGGCCTACGAGCAGTACTTC. Protein sequence: CASRGQGAYEQYF.

The chain combines TRBV10-2 with TRBJ1-5; the match to TRBD1 covers 7 bases. Germline CDR1 WSHSY, CDR2 SAAADI. The V gene end was trimmed by 4 bases and the J gene end by 6 bases; junction bases not matched to a gene: 9. This CDR3 has 15 residues. CDR3 protein: CASSGARQGPQPQHF. The CDR3 nucleotides are TGCGCCAGCAGTGGGGCCAGACAGGGACCTCAGCCCCAGCATTTT.

This clone was seen just once. The chain employs TRBV7-9 and TRBJ2-7; D is possibly TRBD1 (6 bases). In germline, CDR1 is SEHNR, CDR2 FQNEAQ (reference sequence). The ends were cut back, 4 bases at V and 1 base at J, with 11 bases in the middle. CDR3 size: 14 residues. DNA for the CDR3: TGTGCCAGCAGCTCCACTCAGGGGTCCTACGAGCAGTACTTC. Amino acid sequence: CASSSTQGSYEQYF.

The gene calls are TRBV7-2 and TRBJ2-1; TRBD2 agrees at 9 bases. The V segment lost 3 bases and the J segment 0 bases; nucleotides outside the gene matches: 3. The CDR3 covers 16 residues. The germline V gene has CDR1 SGHTA and CDR2 FQGNSA. This CDR3 reads CASSLDSGSSYNEQFF. Here the CDR3 DNA reads TGTGCCAGCAGCTTGGATAGCGGGAGCTCCTACAATGAGCAGTTCTTC.

This chain uses TRBV14 with TRBJ1-2, with D tentatively TRBD1 (5 bases). Germline CDR1 is SGHDN and CDR2 is FVKESK. The CDR3 covers 14 residues. Trimming took off 4 bases at V and 3 bases at J, with 12 bases between the two ends. The DNA of the CDR3 is TGTGCCAGCAGCCTTGGCAGGGCAGACTATGGCTACACCTTC. The encoded protein is CASSLGRADYGYTF. Looking up the rest from reference TRBV14 and TRBJ1-2 gives the full variable domain: EAGVTQFPSHSVIEKGQTVTLRCDPISGHDNLYWYRRVMGKEIKFLLHFVKESKQDESGMPNNRFLAERTGGTYSTLKVQPAELEDSGVYFCASSLGRADYGYTFGSGTRLTVV.

The CDR3 loop reads CASSLTGSDQPQHF. CDR3 sequence (DNA): TGTGCCAGCAGTTTAACGGGTTCCGATCAGCCCCAGCATTTT. The genes are TRBV27 and TRBJ1-5, with D unresolved. The germline V and J ends were trimmed by 2 bases and 5 bases, with 10 bases remaining between them. The CDR3 is made up of 14 amino acids. Germline assignment: CDR1 MNHEY and CDR2 SMNVEV (reference sequence).

A remark on this clone: The sample contains more than one DNA sequence encoding this CDR3. The V gene is TRBV7-9, the J gene TRBJ1-4, with 9 positions matching TRBD1. J lost 6 bases, V lost 3 bases, and 2 bases had no gene match. Germline V CDR1 and CDR2: SEHNR, FQNEAQ (reference sequence). The CDR3 covers 14 residues. The CDR3 region is CASSLGQGDEKLFF. The CDR3 DNA follows: TGTGCCAGCAGCTTGGGACAGGGTGATGAAAAACTGTTTTTT.

The rearrangement links TRBV19 to TRBJ1-1, with a weak D call TRBD1 (6 bases). Germline values: CDR1 LNHDA, CDR2 SQIVND (reference sequence). V was cut by 3 bases and J by 2 bases, with 19 bases left in between. CDR3 length: 17 residues. Here the CDR3 reads CASSMYATGLGNTEAFF. CDR3 sequence (DNA): TGTGCCAGTAGTATGTATGCGACAGGATTGGGTAACACTGAAGCTTTCTTT.

This chain links TRBV7-9 with TRBJ1-1, with no clear D. The CDR3 loop spans 12 amino acids. Germline V gene data show CDR1 as SEHNR and CDR2 as FQNEAQ (reference sequence). Trimming shortened V by 8 bases and J by 0 bases, and 7 bases separated the two germline ends. The DNA of the CDR3 is TGTGCCAGCGGGAGGTTGAACACTGAAGCTTTCTTT. It translates to CASGRLNTEAFF.

This chain links TRBV18 with TRBJ1-3; D gene uncertain. The CDR3 spans 15 residues. Germline V gene sequence: CDR1 KGHSH, CDR2 LQKENI. V lost 2 bases, J lost 0 bases, and 8 bases lay in between. The CDR3 reads CASSPAQRSGNTIYF. CDR3 nucleotide sequence: TGTGCCAGCTCACCAGCGCAGCGCTCTGGAAACACCATATATTTT.

The sample holds a few counts of this clone. The CDR3 reads CASSLDRDIKNTIYF. The CDR3 DNA is TGTGCCAGCAGCCTGGACAGGGATATCAAAAACACCATATATTTT. The gene calls are TRBV6-5 and TRBJ1-3, with 8 positions matching TRBD1. The germline V gene encodes CDR1 MNHEY and CDR2 SVGAGI. This CDR3 contains 15 residues. Trimming at V came to 6 bases and at J to 6 bases, leaving 10 bases not matched to a gene.

The J gene is TRBJ1-6, the V gene TRBV7-3; D remains ambiguous. CDR1 SGHTA and CDR2 FQGTGA come from the germline V gene. The V end lost 5 bases, the J end lost 8 bases, and 16 bases lay between the germline ends. This CDR3 region has 15 residues. CDR3 DNA sequence: TGTGCCAGCAGCCGAACCAGTAGCGACGATTCACCCCTCCACTTT. It is translated as CASSRTSSDDSPLHF.

The CDR3 DNA follows: TGTGCCAGCAGCTTAGCCGGAGATAGAGCTGGCTATGGCTACACCTTC. Its protein is CASSLAGDRAGYGYTF. The chain employs TRBV7-9 and TRBJ1-2; no reliable D call. The germline V gene has CDR1 SEHNR and CDR2 FQNEAQ (reference sequence). Trimming removed 0 bases at V and 4 bases at J, with 15 bases between. This CDR3 has 16 residues.

V gene TRBV10-3 combines with J gene TRBJ2-5, with 7 bases aligning to TRBD1. The CDR3 extends over 13 amino acids. Trimming removed 6 bases from V and 0 bases from J; junction bases left unmatched: 1. Germline V gives CDR1 ENHRY, CDR2 SYGVKD. CDR3 amino acids: CAIRGTDQETQYF. DNA of the CDR3: TGTGCCATCAGGGGGACAGACCAAGAGACCCAGTACTTC.

The chain links TRBV18 to TRBJ2-7; TRBD1 might be the D (6 bases). Trimming removed 4 bases from V and 3 bases from J, with 7 bases in between. Germline V gene sequence: CDR1 KGHSH, CDR2 LQKENI. CDR3 length: 12 residues. In DNA form, the CDR3 reads TGTGCCAGCTCACTGGACAGCTACGAGCAGTACTTC. This codes for CASSLDSYEQYF.

The chain links TRBV9 to TRBJ1-4; D is unclear. Germline-derived CDR1 and CDR2 are SGDLS and YYNGEE. Trimming removed 1 base from V and 2 bases from J, with 9 bases in between. CDR3 length: 15 amino acids. The CDR3 DNA follows: TGTGCCAGCAGCGTACTCGGTGCTACTAATGAAAAACTGTTTTTT. Its translation is CASSVLGATNEKLFF. Full variable domain (outside the CDR3, taken from reference TRBV9 and TRBJ1-4): DSGVTQTPKHLITATGQRVTLRCSPRSGDLSVYWYQQSLDQGLQFLIQYYNGEERAKGNILERFSAQQFPDLHSELNLSSLELGDSALYFCASSVLGATNEKLFFGSGTQLSVL.